The clone carrying this TCR beta chain was detected many times. Each patient went into thyroid surgery without having received any treatment. CDR3 length: 17 residues. From germline, CDR1 is SGHDT and CDR2 YYEEEE. The ends were cut back, 4 bases at V and 4 bases at J, with 24 bases in the middle. This entry is derived from a study of metastatic and nonmetastatic thyroid tumors. Overall study: Peripheral blood and tumor or nodule samples from malignant and benign thyroid patients were compared.

In the source study's methods: The study took CDR3 differences across clinicopathological groups and made a distant-metastasis classifier for papillary thyroid cancer from them. TCRdb reprocessed the PCR reads using MiXCR. TCRdb's processing, not the authors' own work, is the source of the V and J calls. This sample carries approximately 82,000 clones, approximately 12% of them seen once, and the ten largest clones take more than 7%. The receptor was derived from a female donor with papillary thyroid cancer or a benign thyroid nodule (not recorded which). Some clones in this sample may be carry-over from other donors' samples. The V gene is TRBV5-6, the J gene TRBJ2-7, with D possibly being TRBD1 (5 bases). The specimen sequenced was tumor tissue. In nucleotides, the CDR3 is TGTGCCAGCAGCCCCCAGGGAAGGGGTGCTTTCGGTTACGAGCAGTACTTC. Translated: CASSPQGRGAFGYEQYF.